This TCR beta chain is drawn from a study of cytomegalovirus exposure and HLA in healthy donors. The donors were in the roughly 110-subject validation cohort; that cohort was separate from the roughly 660-subject first cohort. With 1 base clipped from V and 4 bases from J, the junction kept 9 bases outside the gene matches. Germline V lookup: CDR1 KGHSH, CDR2 LQKENI. This CDR3 is 16 amino acids long. The method was immunoSEQ multiplex PCR; TCRdb's version includes in-frame clones alone and lacks a portion of them. The top ten clones hold 4.2% of a sample with 150,000 to 200,000 clones, roughly nine tenths of them seen once.

The sequence derives from a man younger than 30 in good health and CMV-seropositive. V is TRBV18 and J is TRBJ1-2; 7 bases are a match to TRBD1. The sample consisted of PBMCs. This CDR3 is CASSPQTGEMGYGYTF. CDR3 bases: TGTGCCAGCTCACCACAAACAGGGGAAATGGGCTATGGCTACACCTTC.